The next 4 T cell receptor delta chains were all read from a single sample in a study of gamma-delta chains in newborns, infants, children. TCRdb called clones from the reads again using CATT. Of roughly 11,000 delta-chain clones in the sample, about 10% were seen once. The material sequenced was blood. The receptors stem from a child who was a newborn, infant or young child, either healthy, febrile or measles-vaccinated (not recorded which).

Turning to this clone: Other DNA sequences in the same sample also yield this CDR3. The chain employs TRDV2 and TRDJ1, with 7 bases identical to TRDD3. This CDR3 spans 14 amino acids. V dropped 3 bases and J dropped 2; count of bases not matched to a gene: 5. CDR1 is GEAIGNYY, CDR2 EKD, per germline. The CDR3 DNA reads TGTGCCTGTGACCCCTGGGGGGCTACCGATAAACTCATCTTT. As protein: CACDPWGATDKLIF.

This clone was observed a handful of times. Other nucleotide sequences from this sample produce the same CDR3. The rearrangement uses TRDV2 and TRDJ3; TRDD3 matches 11 bases. V lost 3 bases and J lost 0; bases outside the gene matches: 3. Germline V gene lookup returns CDR1 GEAIGNYY and CDR2 EKD. The CDR3 has 18 amino acids. CDR3 loop: CACDLLGDSSWDTRQMFF. In DNA, the CDR3 is TGTGCCTGTGACCTACTGGGGGATAGCTCCTGGGACACCCGACAGATGTTTTTC.

In this sample, this clone turned up a few times. This chain connects TRDV2 to TRDJ3; 12 bases map to TRDD3. There are 21 residues in the CDR3. Per the germline V gene, CDR1 is GEAIGNYY and CDR2 is EKD. The J segment lost 0 bases and the V segment lost 0 bases, leaving 8 bases of the junction unmatched. CDR3 DNA sequence: TGTGCCTGTGACACCTTACTGGGGGATACATGGAGCTCCTGGGACACCCGACAGATGTTTTTC. It is translated as CACDTLLGDTWSSWDTRQMFF.

The V call is TRDV2, the J call TRDJ1, with D uncertain. Germline CDR1 reads GEAIGNYY; CDR2 reads EKD. V lost 1 base, J lost 1 base, and 15 bases lay in between. CDR3 length: 16 residues. The chain's CDR3 is CACDTISRDLTDKLIF. Written as DNA, the CDR3 is TGTGCCTGTGACACAATCTCGCGGGACCTCACCGATAAACTCATCTTT.